One and the same sample provided the 10 T cell receptor beta chains below, sequenced in a study of T cell changes during pregnancy in multiple sclerosis. The protocol was immunoSEQ multiplex PCR, while the TCRdb copy is restricted to in-frame clones and leaves out a portion. The data show roughly 110,000 clones, 80% to 95% seen once. Here the sequenced sample was peripheral blood, taken after pregnancy. The receptors were gathered from a female donor with multiple sclerosis, enrolled in a pregnancy study.

V gene TRBV30 combines with J gene TRBJ2-1; 8 bases are shared with TRBD1. The CDR3 is 14 amino acids. The ends lost 8 bases at V and 1 base at J; junction bases unmatched: 7. Looked up from germline, CDR1 is GTSNPN and CDR2 is SVGIG (reference sequence). The CDR3 loop reads CAGGRGRSYNEQFF. CDR3 bases: TGTGCCGGGGGCAGGGGGCGATCCTACAATGAGCAGTTCTTC.

The chain is built from TRBV19 and TRBJ1-6; 7 bases line up with TRBD1. CDR3 length: 15 residues. Germline V gene sequence: CDR1 LNHDA, CDR2 SQIVND (reference sequence). V trimming: 6 bases; J trimming: 5 bases; junction bases outside the gene matches: 7. This CDR3 is CASRPRQGDNSPLHF. CDR3 nucleotide sequence: TGTGCCAGTAGACCTAGACAGGGAGATAATTCACCCCTCCACTTT.

V and J are TRBV18 and TRBJ1-6, with D possibly being TRBD1 (5 bases). Trimming cost V 6 bases and J 7 bases, with 13 bases left between them. This CDR3 is built from 14 residues. In germline, CDR1 is KGHSH, CDR2 LQKENI. For the CDR3, the DNA is TGTGCCAGCTCTCGCACCGACAGCAATTCACCCCTCCACTTT. This encodes CASSRTDSNSPLHF.

V and J are TRBV19 and TRBJ2-5; TRBD1 might be the D (6 bases). With 5 bases removed from V and 2 bases from J, the gap between germline ends came to 6 bases. The germline CDR1 and CDR2 sequences are LNHDA and SQIVND (reference sequence). The CDR3 is 12 residues long. The CDR3 nucleotides read TGTGCCAGTAGTGACAGGCAAGAGACCCAGTACTTC. This translates into CASSDRQETQYF.

This clone was seen once. The chain employs TRBV30 and TRBJ1-2; a possible D gene is TRBD1 (5 bases). The V gene lost 3 bases and the J gene lost 5 bases, with 16 bases spanning the gap. The germline V gene has CDR1 GTSNPN and CDR2 SVGIG (reference sequence). The CDR3 length is 14 residues. The CDR3 loop is CAWSLDSTSYGYTF. The CDR3, as DNA: TGTGCCTGGAGCCTAGACAGTACTTCTTATGGCTACACCTTC.

The chain links TRBV4-1 to TRBJ2-5; no clear D gene. Deletions cut 0 bases from V and 5 bases from J, with 4 bases between. The V gene's germline CDR1 is MGHRA and CDR2 YSYEKL. This CDR3 spans 12 amino acids. In nucleotides, the CDR3 is TGCGCCAGCAGCCAAGATCTGGAGACCCAGTACTTC. Its translation is CASSQDLETQYF.

This chain uses TRBV2 with TRBJ1-5; 7 bases match TRBD1. Losses at the gene ends were 6 bases for V and 1 base for J; bases not matched to a gene: 15. CDR1 is SNHLY and CDR2 is FYNNEI in the germline V gene. The CDR3 is made up of 18 amino acids. CDR3 loop: CASSAGQVTIASNQPQHF. The CDR3 nucleotides read TGTGCCAGCAGCGCCGGACAGGTGACTATAGCAAGCAATCAGCCCCAGCATTTT.

The chain couples TRBV6-4 to TRBJ1-5; 7 positions match TRBD1. CDR1 is MRHNA and CDR2 is SNTAGT in the germline V gene. Trimming removed 5 bases from V and 4 bases from J; junction bases left unmatched: 8. CDR3 length: 15 amino acids. CDR3 DNA: TGTGCCAGCAGTCACGGGACAGTATCTAATCAGCCCCAGCATTTT. Translated: CASSHGTVSNQPQHF.

V and J are TRBV7-2 and TRBJ1-2, with 7 bases that match TRBD1. The V and J ends lost 1 base and 8 bases, in that order; junction bases with no gene match: 4. The CDR3 is 13 amino acids. Looked up from germline, CDR1 is SGHTA and CDR2 is FQGNSA. CDR3 DNA: TGTGCCAGCAGCTTAGGACAGGGAGGAGGCTACACCTTC. Amino acids: CASSLGQGGGYTF.

This clone was observed a single time. The chain carries TRBV10-3 and TRBJ1-1, with a tentative D call TRBD1 (6 bases). V was trimmed by 3 bases and J by 4 bases, leaving 9 bases between them. The CDR3 covers 13 residues. The germline V gene has CDR1 ENHRY and CDR2 SYGVKD. CDR3: CAISENRVTEAFF. CDR3 nucleotide sequence: TGTGCCATCAGTGAAAACAGGGTCACTGAAGCTTTCTTT.